Below are 20 T cell receptor beta chains sequenced from a single sample in a study of blood T cell repertoires in COVID-19. Using immunoSEQ multiplex PCR, the repertoire was profiled, and TCRdb retains in-frame clones only, with some absent. In the table there are fewer than 250,000 clones, around 89% of which are singletons. Sample: peripheral blood. Receptors were obtained from a woman between 40 and 55 years old with acute or convalescent COVID-19.

The chain carries TRBV29-1 and TRBJ1-1, with D possibly being TRBD1 (6 bases). Germline CDR1 reads SQVTM; CDR2 reads ANQGSEA. This CDR3 region has 15 residues. V lost 0 bases and J lost 5, with 16 bases in between. The CDR3 sequence: CSVEDLQGSRTEAFF. CDR3 DNA sequence: TGCAGCGTTGAAGATCTTCAGGGGTCGAGGACTGAAGCTTTCTTT.

The V call is TRBV24-1, the J call TRBJ1-5, with a tentative D call TRBD1 (6 bases). V lost 4 bases, J lost 7 bases, and 13 bases lay in between. This CDR3 region has 14 residues. CDR1 and CDR2 from the germline V gene are KGHDR and SFDVKD. CDR3 in DNA: TGTGCCACCAGTGAAAGTCACAGGGCCCAGCCCCAGCATTTT. Translation gives CATSESHRAQPQHF.

The rearrangement joins TRBV29-1 to TRBJ1-1; D may be TRBD1 (5 bases). This CDR3 is 12 amino acids long. The ends were cut back, 7 bases at V and 1 base at J, with 10 bases in the middle. CDR1 SQVTM and CDR2 ANQGSEA come from the germline V gene. In nucleotides, the CDR3 is TGCAGCGGCAACAGGAGGAACACTGAAGCTTTCTTT. Its protein product is CSGNRRNTEAFF.

This clone is a singleton in its sample. The chain couples TRBV6-4 to TRBJ1-2; D call uncertain. The germline gives CDR1 MRHNA, CDR2 SNTAGT. The CDR3 is made up of 13 amino acids. Trimming pared 0 bases from V and 5 bases from J, leaving 7 bases between. CDR3 sequence (DNA): TGTGCCAGCAGTGACTCGAGGCAGTATGGCTACACCTTC. Its protein is CASSDSRQYGYTF.

This rearrangement joins TRBV19 to TRBJ1-4; D is uncertain. V was cut by 8 bases and J by 5 bases, with 12 bases left in between. CDR1 and CDR2 from the germline V gene are LNHDA and SQIVND (reference sequence). CDR3 size: 13 residues. CDR3 protein: CASQLAWNEKLFF. Here the CDR3 DNA reads TGTGCCAGTCAACTCGCCTGGAATGAAAAACTGTTTTTT.

V is TRBV25-1 and J is TRBJ1-2; 11 bases fit TRBD1. Unmatched junction bases numbered 13, after V lost 4 bases and J lost 9 bases. Germline V lookup: CDR1 MGHDK, CDR2 SYGVNS. The CDR3 extends over 16 amino acids. CDR3 region: CASSGRPGQGAVSYTF. CDR3 coding DNA: TGTGCCAGCAGTGGCCGCCCCGGACAGGGGGCAGTTAGCTACACCTTC.

The chain joins TRBV7-3 to TRBJ1-1; possible D gene TRBD1, 6 bases. In germline, CDR1 is SGHTA, CDR2 FQGTGA. V was cut by 5 bases and J by 1 base, with 14 bases left in between. The CDR3 totals 15 residues. The CDR3, as DNA: TGTGCCAGCAGCCCCGGGGCGGGGGCGAACACTGAAGCTTTCTTT. Encoded protein: CASSPGAGANTEAFF.

V and J are TRBV6-1 and TRBJ2-3, with 7 bases fitting TRBD1. The V gene's germline CDR1 is MNHNS and CDR2 SASEGT. V lost 2 bases to trimming and J lost 4 bases; unmatched junction nucleotides: 9. The CDR3 runs 16 residues. CDR3 sequence (DNA): TGTGCCAGCAGTGAAAAAGGGGGCCTGGGAGCAGATACGCAGTATTTT. Translating it yields CASSEKGGLGADTQYF.

This rearrangement joins TRBV27 to TRBJ1-3; a weak D match, TRBD1 (6 bases). This CDR3 has 13 residues. Per germline, CDR1 MNHEY and CDR2 SMNVEV (reference sequence). Deletions cut 3 bases from V and 9 bases from J, with 12 bases between. CDR3 sequence: CASSFRDMGTIYF. Written as DNA, the CDR3 is TGTGCCAGCAGTTTCCGGGACATGGGCACCATATATTTT.

This chain uses TRBV9 with TRBJ1-2; 12 bases align to TRBD1. CDR3 length: 16 amino acids. The germline CDR1 and CDR2 sequences are SGDLS and YYNGEE. After removal of 3 bases from V and 5 bases from J, the junction contained 8 bases not matched to a gene. The chain's CDR3 is CASSGRDRGLWYGYTF. The CDR3 DNA reads TGTGCCAGCAGCGGCCGGGACAGGGGGCTGTGGTATGGCTACACCTTC.

The chain links TRBV5-1 to TRBJ2-2, with a possible D match to TRBD2 (5 bases). The CDR3 totals 16 residues. Per germline, CDR1 SGHRS and CDR2 YFSETQ. The V gene lost 1 base and the J gene lost 5 bases, with 15 bases spanning the gap. The CDR3 reads CASSLSSASRTGELFF. CDR3 nucleotides: TGCGCCAGCAGCTTGAGTAGCGCCTCGCGGACCGGGGAGCTGTTTTTT.

V is TRBV7-2 and J is TRBJ1-4, with a weak D call TRBD1 (6 bases). Per germline, CDR1 SGHTA and CDR2 FQGNSA. Trimming took 5 bases from V and 8 from J, leaving 15 bases between them. The CDR3 consists of 14 residues. CDR3 in DNA: TGTGCCAGCAGCGAAAACAGGGATGGCGAAAAACTGTTTTTT. It is translated as CASSENRDGEKLFF.

The genes are TRBV6-2 or TRBV6-3 and TRBJ2-5; D is unclear. V dropped 0 bases and J dropped 7 bases, with 9 bases sitting between them. The CDR3 has 13 residues. Germline CDR1 and CDR2: MNHEY and SVGEGT. CDR3 loop: CASSYSPVATQYF. CDR3 DNA sequence: TGTGCCAGCAGTTACTCGCCAGTAGCGACCCAGTACTTC.

V usage is TRBV9 and J usage is TRBJ1-1; 10 bases agree with TRBD1. Looked up from germline, CDR1 is SGDLS and CDR2 is YYNGEE. The CDR3 runs to 15 residues. With V trimmed by 4 bases and J by 4 bases, 7 bases remained unmatched. The DNA for the CDR3 is TGTGCCAGCAGCACCCGACAGGGGGCCCGCACTGAAGCTTTCTTT. Translating it yields CASSTRQGARTEAFF.

This clone was seen a handful of times. The V gene is TRBV19, the J gene TRBJ2-1; 8 bases match TRBD1. V gave up 4 bases and J gave up 1 base; unmatched junction bases: 12. CDR3 length: 18 amino acids. Germline-derived CDR1 and CDR2 are LNHDA and SQIVND (reference sequence). CDR3 amino acids: CASSRRTGSVISYNEQFF. DNA of the CDR3: TGTGCCAGTAGTAGACGGACAGGGAGTGTGATTTCCTACAATGAGCAGTTCTTC.

The J gene is TRBJ1-3, the V gene TRBV9; D unclear. Trimming removed 3 bases at V and 4 bases at J, with 14 bases between. Per germline, CDR1 SGDLS and CDR2 YYNGEE. The CDR3 has 15 residues. CDR3 nucleotides: TGTGCCAGCAGCGCGGGAGGCCCCGGGGGAAACACCATATATTTT. Its translation is CASSAGGPGGNTIYF.

The rearrangement joins TRBV7-2 to TRBJ1-2; the match to TRBD1 covers 7 bases. Germline lookup yields CDR1 SGHTA and CDR2 FQGNSA. Trimming at V came to 5 bases and at J to 2 bases, leaving 5 bases not matched to a gene. CDR3 length: 14 amino acids. CDR3 region: CASSKGDRNYGYTF. The CDR3 region has the DNA TGTGCCAGCAGCAAAGGGGACAGAAACTATGGCTACACCTTC.

This chain joins TRBV5-1 and TRBJ1-1, with D maybe TRBD1 (6 bases). The length of the CDR3 is 14 residues. The V end lost 1 base, the J end lost 1 base, and 8 bases lay between the germline ends. CDR1 SGHRS and CDR2 YFSETQ come from the germline V gene. The CDR3 loop is CASSLTGPNTEAFF. In nucleotides, the CDR3 is TGCGCCAGCAGCTTGACAGGGCCGAACACTGAAGCTTTCTTT.

V gene TRBV29-1 combines with J gene TRBJ1-2; 9 bases are a match to TRBD1. Germline CDR1 SQVTM, CDR2 ANQGSEA. V was clipped by 3 bases and J by 3 bases; unmatched bases: 8. This CDR3 has 15 amino acids. The DNA of the CDR3 is TGCAGCGTTGATAGGACAGGGGAAAAGGACTATGGCTACACCTTC. Amino acid sequence: CSVDRTGEKDYGYTF.

The chain employs TRBV13 and TRBJ1-1, with D possibly being TRBD1 (5 bases). Trimming stripped 1 base from V and 6 bases from J, with 15 bases between. Germline values: CDR1 PRHDT, CDR2 FYEKMQ (reference sequence). The CDR3 spans 15 residues. The CDR3 spells CASSLVSGGGAEAFF. For the CDR3, the DNA is TGTGCCAGCAGCTTAGTTTCGGGCGGAGGGGCTGAAGCTTTCTTT.